Each of the 21 T cell receptor beta chains below was sequenced from the same sample in a study of shared clonotypes between healthy human individuals. Generated by immunoSEQ multiplex PCR, the TCRdb table keeps only in-frame clones and is missing some. The sample includes more than 1,200,000 clones, approximately 98.5% seen only once; the top ten take under 0.45%. Input material: naive CD4+ T cells sorted from blood. Subset denoted: CD45RA+ positively selected. Receptors were obtained from a man aged 25 to 40 in good health.

The V call is TRBV29-1, the J call TRBJ2-7, with 10 bases lining up with TRBD2. After removal of 4 bases from V and 0 bases from J, the junction contained 3 bases not matched to a gene. This CDR3 has 14 amino acids. CDR1 and CDR2 from the germline V gene are SQVTM and ANQGSEA. CDR3 in DNA: TGCAGCGTTGTCGGGACTAGCGTCTCCTACGAGCAGTACTTC. This translates into CSVVGTSVSYEQYF.

V is TRBV7-8 and J is TRBJ1-3; D perhaps matches TRBD1 (5 bases). CDR1 is SGHVS and CDR2 is FQNEAQ in the germline V gene. The length of the CDR3 is 16 residues. V lost 0 bases, J lost 0 bases, and 9 bases lay in between. The CDR3, as DNA: TGTGCCAGCAGCTTAGCGGGGGACTACTCTGGAAACACCATATATTTT. Protein: CASSLAGDYSGNTIYF.

The V gene is TRBV5-1, the J gene TRBJ2-2; the D gene could be TRBD1 or TRBD2 (6 bases each). Germline V lookup: CDR1 SGHRS, CDR2 YFSETQ. This CDR3 region has 16 residues. V lost 4 bases, J lost 5 bases, and 18 bases lay in between. This CDR3 is CASSTRGGGRTGELFF. The CDR3 bases are TGCGCCAGCAGCACCCGTGGAGGGGGGCGGACCGGGGAGCTGTTTTTT.

The chain carries TRBV28 and TRBJ2-5; TRBD2 agrees at 10 bases. This CDR3 contains 15 residues. The V gene's germline CDR1 is MDHEN and CDR2 SYDVKM. V lost 4 bases to trimming and J lost 5 bases; unmatched junction nucleotides: 7. DNA for the CDR3: TGTGCCAGCAGTTCCCTGGCTAGCGGGAGTGAGACCCAGTACTTC. Translation: CASSSLASGSETQYF.

The rearrangement joins TRBV9 to TRBJ2-3; 11 bases align to TRBD2. V lost 3 bases to trimming and J lost 3 bases; unmatched junction nucleotides: 6. The CDR3 consists of 16 residues. Germline CDR1 and CDR2: SGDLS and YYNGEE. The CDR3 coding sequence is TGTGCCAGCAGCGCCCAGCTAGCGGGAGGAACAGATACGCAGTATTTT. It is translated as CASSAQLAGGTDTQYF.

V usage is TRBV5-1 and J usage is TRBJ2-2; 9 nucleotides agree with TRBD1. CDR3 length: 16 amino acids. Germline-derived CDR1 and CDR2 are SGHRS and YFSETQ. The junction had 4 bases not matched to a gene; V was cut back by 4 bases and J by 0 bases. CDR3 protein: CASSVTGGANTGELFF. The CDR3, as DNA: TGCGCCAGCAGCGTAACAGGGGGCGCGAACACCGGGGAGCTGTTTTTT.

This chain connects TRBV25-1 to TRBJ1-1; D is possibly TRBD1 (5 bases). The ends were cut back, 3 bases at V and 5 bases at J, with 16 bases in the middle. This CDR3 has 15 amino acids. Germline assignment: CDR1 MGHDK and CDR2 SYGVNS. In DNA form, the CDR3 reads TGTGCCAGCAGTGACCCCACCCAGGGCGATACTGAAGCTTTCTTT. This gives the protein CASSDPTQGDTEAFF. The variable domain in full, completed from reference TRBV25-1 and TRBJ1-1, reads EADIYQTPRYLVIGTGKKITLECSQTMGHDKMYWYQQDPGMELHLIHYSYGVNSTEKGDLSSESTVSRIRTEHFPLTLESARPSHTSQYLCASSDPTQGDTEAFFGQGTRLTVV.

J is TRBJ1-2 and V is TRBV18; D call uncertain. The CDR3 runs to 14 residues. Trimming removed 2 bases from V and 4 bases from J, with 11 bases in between. CDR1 and CDR2 from the germline V gene are KGHSH and LQKENI. The CDR3 nucleotides read TGTGCCAGCTCACCAAATGGAATTCTCTATGGCTACACCTTC. Its protein is CASSPNGILYGYTF.

This sequence joins TRBV28 and TRBJ2-2; tentatively, D is TRBD1 (5 bases). The CDR3 runs to 13 residues. From germline, CDR1 is MDHEN and CDR2 SYDVKM. V lost 3 bases to trimming and J lost 7 bases, with 9 bases between them. CDR3: CASSLDTNGELFF. The CDR3 coding sequence is TGTGCCAGCAGTTTGGACACAAACGGGGAGCTGTTTTTT.

The chain combines TRBV30 with TRBJ2-7; D could derive from TRBD1 or TRBD2 (5 bases each). The CDR3 loop spans 15 amino acids. V lost 0 bases and J lost 6, with 18 bases in between. Germline CDR1 and CDR2: GTSNPN and SVGIG (reference sequence). CDR3 sequence (DNA): TGTGCCTGGAGTGTAGGGACGGGGATTGGGAGCGAGCAGTACTTC. Translated: CAWSVGTGIGSEQYF.

The chain couples TRBV29-1 to TRBJ2-1; 8 bases match TRBD1. V lost 6 bases to trimming and J lost 0 bases; unmatched junction nucleotides: 7. This CDR3 spans 15 amino acids. Germline CDR1 reads SQVTM; CDR2 reads ANQGSEA. The CDR3 DNA reads as TGCAGCGTAGATTTGCAGGGGGCCTCCTACAATGAGCAGTTCTTC. Residues: CSVDLQGASYNEQFF.

J is TRBJ2-7 and V is TRBV29-1; 9 nucleotides align to TRBD2. V trimming: 6 bases; J trimming: 9 bases; junction bases outside the gene matches: 6. The CDR3 sequence is 11 residues long. Germline CDR1 reads SQVTM; CDR2 reads ANQGSEA. This CDR3 is CSVFGGRGQYF. CDR3 nucleotide sequence: TGCAGCGTCTTTGGCGGGAGGGGGCAGTACTTC.

This chain joins TRBV4-3 and TRBJ2-1; 9 bases agree with TRBD2. Germline CDR1 reads LGHNA; CDR2 reads YSLEER. The V gene end was trimmed by 0 bases and the J gene end by 2 bases; junction bases not matched to a gene: 11. The CDR3 has 19 amino acids. CDR3 sequence (DNA): TGCGCCAGCAGCCAAGAATCAAGCGGGAGGCTCGGAACCTACAATGAGCAGTTCTTC. Translating it yields CASSQESSGRLGTYNEQFF.

The CDR3 nucleotides are TGTGCCAGCTCACCACTACTAGCGGGGAAGAGGCCCACCACCGGGGAGCTGTTTTTT. Protein product: CASSPLLAGKRPTTGELFF. V gene TRBV18 combines with J gene TRBJ2-2; 10 bases are shared with TRBD2. Trimming took 1 base from V and 4 from J; bases not matched to a gene: 12. CDR1 is KGHSH, CDR2 LQKENI, per germline. The length of the CDR3 is 19 residues. Filled out from reference TRBV18 and TRBJ2-2, the complete variable domain reads NAGVMQNPRHLVRRRGQEARLRCSPMKGHSHVYWYRQLPEEGLKFMVYLQKENIIDESGMPKERFSAEFPKEGPSILRIQQVVRGDSAAYFCASSPLLAGKRPTTGELFFGEGSRLTVL.

V and J are TRBV11-1 and TRBJ2-7; the D is unclear. Germline-derived CDR1 and CDR2 are SGHAT and FQDESV (reference sequence). V was cut by 5 bases and J by 6 bases, with 17 bases left in between. The CDR3 is made up of 14 amino acids. The CDR3: CASSPGPPHLEQYF. DNA of the CDR3: TGTGCCAGCAGCCCGGGCCCACCCCATCTCGAGCAGTACTTC.

This sequence joins TRBV2 and TRBJ2-1, with a tentative D call TRBD2 (6 bases). Germline V gene data show CDR1 as SNHLY and CDR2 as FYNNEI. CDR3 length: 15 residues. V was shortened by 4 bases and J by 4 bases, with 14 bases between the two germline ends. The chain's CDR3 is CASSASGVQYNEQFF. Here the CDR3 DNA reads TGTGCCAGCAGTGCATCGGGAGTGCAATACAATGAGCAGTTCTTC.

The chain is built from TRBV2 and TRBJ1-4, with D perhaps matching TRBD1 (5 bases). CDR1 is SNHLY and CDR2 is FYNNEI in the germline V gene. The CDR3 covers 14 residues. Trimming removed 6 bases from V and 8 bases from J, with 16 bases in between. The CDR3 nucleotides are TGTGCCAGCAGAGCCGGGACCCACAAAGAAAAACTGTTTTTT. Residues: CASRAGTHKEKLFF.

V gene TRBV25-1 combines with J gene TRBJ1-5; D is possibly TRBD1 (6 bases). Between the trimmed V and J ends, which lost 0 bases and 5 bases, there was a span of 11 bases. The CDR3 covers 15 residues. The V gene's germline CDR1 is MGHDK and CDR2 SYGVNS. The CDR3 coding sequence is TGTGCCAGCAGTGAATATGGACAGCCCGATCAGCCCCAGCATTTT. Translation gives CASSEYGQPDQPQHF.

The V gene is TRBV4-3, the J gene TRBJ2-3; D not resolved. Germline lookup yields CDR1 LGHNA and CDR2 YSLEER. V gave up 3 bases and J gave up 2 bases, with 9 bases separating them. This CDR3 has 14 amino acids. DNA for the CDR3: TGCGCCAGCAGCCAGGTTGATCTCACAGATACGCAGTATTTT. It codes for CASSQVDLTDTQYF.

The chain carries TRBV10-2 and TRBJ2-5; D may be TRBD1 or TRBD2 (7 bases each). Germline V gives CDR1 WSHSY, CDR2 SAAADI. The CDR3 is 17 amino acids. Trimming took off 6 bases at V and 2 bases at J, with 22 bases between the two ends. CDR3 DNA sequence: TGCGCCAGCAGGTCAACAAGGGGAGGGGGACAGCAAGAGACCCAGTACTTC. Translating gives CASRSTRGGGQQETQYF.

The chain recombines TRBV11-2 with TRBJ2-1; D is possibly TRBD2 (6 bases). This CDR3 spans 13 amino acids. Trimming shortened V by 0 bases and J by 10 bases, and 10 bases separated the two germline ends. Germline CDR1 SGHAT, CDR2 FQNNGV. CDR3 loop: CASSLEGSGEQFF. CDR3 sequence (DNA): TGTGCCAGCAGCTTAGAGGGTAGCGGAGAGCAGTTCTTC.